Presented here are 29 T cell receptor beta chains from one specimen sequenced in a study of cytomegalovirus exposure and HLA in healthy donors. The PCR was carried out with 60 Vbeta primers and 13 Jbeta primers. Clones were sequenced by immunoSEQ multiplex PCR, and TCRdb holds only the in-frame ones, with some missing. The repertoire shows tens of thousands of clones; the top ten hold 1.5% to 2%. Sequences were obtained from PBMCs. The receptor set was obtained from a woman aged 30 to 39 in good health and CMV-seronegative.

Here the CDR3 DNA reads TGTGCCAGCAGACTACTAGCGGGAGACACAGATACGCAGTATTTT. Translated, it gives CASRLLAGDTDTQYF. The rearrangement links TRBV11-2 to TRBJ2-3; 11 nucleotides align to TRBD2. Germline V gene data show CDR1 as SGHAT and CDR2 as FQNNGV. After removal of 6 bases from V and 2 bases from J, the junction contained 4 bases not matched to a gene. This CDR3 is built from 15 residues.

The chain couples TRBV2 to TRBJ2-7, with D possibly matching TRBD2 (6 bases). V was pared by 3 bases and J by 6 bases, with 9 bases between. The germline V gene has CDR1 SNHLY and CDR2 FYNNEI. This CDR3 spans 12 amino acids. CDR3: CASSDPGGEQYF. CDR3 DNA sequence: TGTGCCAGCAGTGATCCCGGGGGCGAGCAGTACTTC.

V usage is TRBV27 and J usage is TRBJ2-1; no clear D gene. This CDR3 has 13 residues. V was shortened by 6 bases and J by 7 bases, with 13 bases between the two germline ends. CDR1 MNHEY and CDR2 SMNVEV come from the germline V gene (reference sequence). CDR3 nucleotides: TGTGCCAGCAGCCCCGTCCCTAGGAATGAGCAGTTCTTC. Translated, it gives CASSPVPRNEQFF.

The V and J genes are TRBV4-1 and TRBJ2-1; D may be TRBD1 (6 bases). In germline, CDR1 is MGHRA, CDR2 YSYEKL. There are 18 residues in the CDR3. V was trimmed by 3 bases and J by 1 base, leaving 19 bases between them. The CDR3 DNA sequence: TGCGCCAGCAGCCACGCAGGGGACCACCCCTCATCCTACAATGAGCAGTTCTTC. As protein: CASSHAGDHPSSYNEQFF.

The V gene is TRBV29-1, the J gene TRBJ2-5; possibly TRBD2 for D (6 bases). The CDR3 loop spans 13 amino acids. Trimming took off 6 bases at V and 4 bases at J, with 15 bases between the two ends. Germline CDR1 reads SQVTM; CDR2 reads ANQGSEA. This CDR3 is CSVPTPGGETQYF. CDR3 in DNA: TGCAGCGTCCCCACACCCGGGGGAGAGACCCAGTACTTC.

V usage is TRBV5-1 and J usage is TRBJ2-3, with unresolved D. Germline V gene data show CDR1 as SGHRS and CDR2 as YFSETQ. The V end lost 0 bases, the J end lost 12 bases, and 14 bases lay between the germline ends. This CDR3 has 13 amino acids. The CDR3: CASSLASGAIQYF. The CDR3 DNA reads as TGCGCCAGCAGCTTGGCCAGTGGAGCGATTCAGTATTTT.

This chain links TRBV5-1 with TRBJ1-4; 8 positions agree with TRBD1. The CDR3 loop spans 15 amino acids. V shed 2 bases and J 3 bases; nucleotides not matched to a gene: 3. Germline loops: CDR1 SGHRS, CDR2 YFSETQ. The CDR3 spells CASSFSGGSNEKLFF. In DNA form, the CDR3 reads TGCGCCAGCAGCTTCTCAGGGGGCTCTAATGAAAAACTGTTTTTT.

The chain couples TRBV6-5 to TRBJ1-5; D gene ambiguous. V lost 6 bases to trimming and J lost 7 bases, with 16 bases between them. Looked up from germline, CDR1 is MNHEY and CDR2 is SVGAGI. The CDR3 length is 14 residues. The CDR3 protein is CASRPPGVGQPQHF. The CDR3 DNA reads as TGTGCCAGCAGACCCCCGGGAGTCGGGCAGCCCCAGCATTTT.

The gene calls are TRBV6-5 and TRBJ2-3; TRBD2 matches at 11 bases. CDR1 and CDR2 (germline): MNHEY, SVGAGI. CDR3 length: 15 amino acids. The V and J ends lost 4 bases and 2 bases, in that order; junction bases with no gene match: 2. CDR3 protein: CASSLTSGITDTQYF. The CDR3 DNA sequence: TGTGCCAGCAGTTTGACTAGCGGGATCACAGATACGCAGTATTTT.

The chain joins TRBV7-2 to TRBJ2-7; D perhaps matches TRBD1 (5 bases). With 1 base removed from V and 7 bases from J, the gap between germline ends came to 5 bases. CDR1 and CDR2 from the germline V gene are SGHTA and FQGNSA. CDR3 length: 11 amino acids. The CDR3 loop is CASSLGQEQYF. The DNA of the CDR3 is TGTGCCAGCAGCTTAGGACAGGAGCAGTACTTC.

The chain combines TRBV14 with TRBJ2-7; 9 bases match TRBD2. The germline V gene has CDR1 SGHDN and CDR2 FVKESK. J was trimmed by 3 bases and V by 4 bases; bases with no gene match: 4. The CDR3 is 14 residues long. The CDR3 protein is CASSRASGNYEQYF. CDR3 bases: TGTGCCAGCAGCCGGGCTAGCGGGAACTACGAGCAGTACTTC. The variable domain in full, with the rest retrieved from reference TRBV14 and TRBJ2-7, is EAGVTQFPSHSVIEKGQTVTLRCDPISGHDNLYWYRRVMGKEIKFLLHFVKESKQDESGMPNNRFLAERTGGTYSTLKVQPAELEDSGVYFCASSRASGNYEQYFGPGTRLTVT.

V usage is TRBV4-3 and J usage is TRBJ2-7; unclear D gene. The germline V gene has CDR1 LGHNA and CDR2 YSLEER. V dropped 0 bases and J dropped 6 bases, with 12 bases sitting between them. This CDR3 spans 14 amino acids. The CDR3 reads CASSQDSIASEQYF. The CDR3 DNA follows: TGCGCCAGCAGCCAAGATAGTATTGCAAGCGAGCAGTACTTC.

The CDR3 loop is CASSPAGGPRETQYF. CDR3 in DNA: TGTGCCAGCAGCCCAGCGGGAGGGCCGAGGGAGACCCAGTACTTC. This chain uses TRBV11-2 with TRBJ2-5; TRBD2 matches 10 bases. V trimming: 5 bases; J trimming: 5 bases; junction bases outside the gene matches: 8. Germline V gene data show CDR1 as SGHAT and CDR2 as FQNNGV. This CDR3 is built from 15 residues. The variable domain in full, with the rest retrieved from reference TRBV11-2 and TRBJ2-5, is EAGVAQSPRYKIIEKRQSVAFWCNPISGHATLYWYQQILGQGPKLLIQFQNNGVVDDSQLPKDRFSAERLKGVDSTLKIQPAKLEDSAVYLCASSPAGGPRETQYFGPGTRLLVL.

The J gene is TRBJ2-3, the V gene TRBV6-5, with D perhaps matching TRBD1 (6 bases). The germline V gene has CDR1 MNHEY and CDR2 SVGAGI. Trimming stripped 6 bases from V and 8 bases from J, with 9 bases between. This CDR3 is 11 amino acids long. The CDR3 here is CASRDSGTQYF. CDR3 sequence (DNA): TGTGCCAGCAGGGACAGTGGTACGCAGTATTTT.

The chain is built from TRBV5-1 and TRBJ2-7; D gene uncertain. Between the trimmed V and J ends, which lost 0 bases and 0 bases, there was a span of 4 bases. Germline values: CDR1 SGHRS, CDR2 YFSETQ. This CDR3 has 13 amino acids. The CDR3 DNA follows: TGCGCCAGCAGCTTGGGTAGCTCCTACGAGCAGTACTTC. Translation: CASSLGSSYEQYF.

The CDR3: CASSLGQVQETQYF. CDR3 sequence (DNA): TGCGCCAGCAGCTTGGGACAGGTTCAAGAGACCCAGTACTTC. This chain links TRBV5-1 with TRBJ2-5; tentative D call: TRBD1 (6 bases). This CDR3 is built from 14 residues. CDR1 is SGHRS and CDR2 is YFSETQ in the germline V gene. V was trimmed by 0 bases and J by 2 bases, leaving 8 bases between them. Combining the CDR3 with reference TRBV5-1 and TRBJ2-5 gives the whole variable domain KAGVTQTPRYLIKTRGQQVTLSCSPISGHRSVSWYQQTPGQGLQFLFEYFSETQRNKGNFPGRFSGRQFSNSRSEMNVSTLELGDSALYLCASSLGQVQETQYFGPGTRLLVL.

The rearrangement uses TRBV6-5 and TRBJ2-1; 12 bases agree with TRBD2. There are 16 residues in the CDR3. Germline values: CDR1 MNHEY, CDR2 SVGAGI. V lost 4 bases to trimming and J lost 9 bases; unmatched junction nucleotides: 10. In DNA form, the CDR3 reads TGTGCCAGCAGTTCGAGACTAGCGGGAGTAAGCGGTGAGCAGTTCTTC. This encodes CASSSRLAGVSGEQFF.

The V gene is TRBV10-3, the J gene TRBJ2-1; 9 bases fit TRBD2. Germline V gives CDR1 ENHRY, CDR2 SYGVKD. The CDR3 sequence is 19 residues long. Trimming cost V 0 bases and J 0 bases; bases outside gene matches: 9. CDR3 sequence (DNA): TGTGCCATCAGTGAGTCGATGGTTAGCGGGAGAGTCTCCTACAATGAGCAGTTCTTC. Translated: CAISESMVSGRVSYNEQFF.

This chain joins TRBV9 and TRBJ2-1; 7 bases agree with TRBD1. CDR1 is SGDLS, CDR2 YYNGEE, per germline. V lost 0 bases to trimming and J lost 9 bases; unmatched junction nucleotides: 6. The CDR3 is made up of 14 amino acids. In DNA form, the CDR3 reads TGTGCCAGCAGCGTAGCTTATAGGGGGCGTGAGCAGTTCTTC. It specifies CASSVAYRGREQFF.

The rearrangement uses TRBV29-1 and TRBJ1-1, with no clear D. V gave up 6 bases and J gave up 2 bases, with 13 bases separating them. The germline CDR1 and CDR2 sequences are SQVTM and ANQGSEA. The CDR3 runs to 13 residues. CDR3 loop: CSVPTLSNTEAFF. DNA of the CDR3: TGCAGCGTCCCCACTTTATCAAACACTGAAGCTTTCTTT. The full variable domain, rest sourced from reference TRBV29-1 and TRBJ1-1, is SAVISQKPSRDICQRGTSLTIQCQVDSQVTMMFWYRQQPGQSLTLIATANQGSEATYESGFVIDKFPISRPNLTFSTLTVSNMSPEDSSIYLCSVPTLSNTEAFFGQGTRLTVV.

The CDR3 sequence: CASSVSGLETQYF. CDR3 in DNA: TGTGCCAGCAGTGTATCAGGGTTAGAGACCCAGTACTTC. The chain recombines TRBV6-1 with TRBJ2-5; D is possibly TRBD1 (5 bases). Deletions cut 4 bases from V and 4 bases from J, with 10 bases between. The CDR3 length is 13 residues. The germline V gene has CDR1 MNHNS and CDR2 SASEGT.

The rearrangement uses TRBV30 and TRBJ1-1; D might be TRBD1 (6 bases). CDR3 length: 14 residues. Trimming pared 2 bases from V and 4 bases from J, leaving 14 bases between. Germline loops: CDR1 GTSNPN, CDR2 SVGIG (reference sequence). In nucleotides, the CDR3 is TGTGCCTGGAGTCCACTTACAGGGCTCACTGAAGCTTTCTTT. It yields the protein CAWSPLTGLTEAFF.

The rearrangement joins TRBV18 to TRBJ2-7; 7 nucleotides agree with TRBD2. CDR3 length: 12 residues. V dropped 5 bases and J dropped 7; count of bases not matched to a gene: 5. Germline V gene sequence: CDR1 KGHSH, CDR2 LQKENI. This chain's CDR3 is CASSSGAGEQYF. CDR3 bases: TGTGCCAGCTCAAGCGGGGCGGGGGAGCAGTACTTC.

The CDR3 protein is CSVAQRNTEAFF. The CDR3 DNA reads TGCAGCGTTGCACAGAGAAACACTGAAGCTTTCTTT. J is TRBJ1-1 and V is TRBV29-1, with D uncertain. This CDR3 spans 12 amino acids. With 4 bases removed from V and 2 bases from J, the gap between germline ends came to 8 bases. Germline V lookup: CDR1 SQVTM, CDR2 ANQGSEA.

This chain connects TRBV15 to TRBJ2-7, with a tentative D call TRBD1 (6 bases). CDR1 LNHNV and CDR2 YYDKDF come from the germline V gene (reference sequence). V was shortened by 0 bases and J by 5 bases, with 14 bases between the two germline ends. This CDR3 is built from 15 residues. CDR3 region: CATSRDPLDRNEQYF. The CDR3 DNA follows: TGTGCCACCAGCAGAGACCCCCTAGACAGGAACGAGCAGTACTTC.

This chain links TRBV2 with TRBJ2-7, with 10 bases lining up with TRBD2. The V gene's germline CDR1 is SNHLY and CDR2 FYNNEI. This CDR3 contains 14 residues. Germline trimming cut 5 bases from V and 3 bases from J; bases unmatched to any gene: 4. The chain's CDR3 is CASSTGTSVYEQYF. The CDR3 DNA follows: TGTGCCAGCAGTACCGGGACTAGCGTCTACGAGCAGTACTTC. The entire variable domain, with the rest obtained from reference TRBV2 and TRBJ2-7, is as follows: EPEVTQTPSHQVTQMGQEVILRCVPISNHLYFYWYRQILGQKVEFLVSFYNNEISEKSEIFDDQFSVERPDGSNFTLKIRSTKLEDSAMYFCASSTGTSVYEQYFGPGTRLTVT.

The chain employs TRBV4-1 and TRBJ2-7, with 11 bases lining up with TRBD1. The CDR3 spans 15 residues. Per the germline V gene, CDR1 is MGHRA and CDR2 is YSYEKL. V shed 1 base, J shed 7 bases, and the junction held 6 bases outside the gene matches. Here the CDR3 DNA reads TGCGCCAGCAGCCAAGCGGACAGGGGGCCTTTAGAGCAGTACTTC. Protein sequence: CASSQADRGPLEQYF.

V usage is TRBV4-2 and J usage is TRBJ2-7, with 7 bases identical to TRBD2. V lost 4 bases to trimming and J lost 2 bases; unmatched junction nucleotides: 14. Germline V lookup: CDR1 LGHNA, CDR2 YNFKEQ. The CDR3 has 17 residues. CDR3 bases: TGTGCCAGCAGCCGAAGAATAGCGGGTGATAGCGCCTACGAGCAGTACTTC. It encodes CASSRRIAGDSAYEQYF.

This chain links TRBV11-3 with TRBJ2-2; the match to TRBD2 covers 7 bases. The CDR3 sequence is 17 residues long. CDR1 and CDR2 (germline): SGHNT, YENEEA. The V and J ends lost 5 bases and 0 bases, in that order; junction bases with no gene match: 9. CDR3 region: CASSPWEGETNTGELFF. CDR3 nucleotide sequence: TGTGCCAGCAGCCCTTGGGAGGGAGAGACGAACACCGGGGAGCTGTTTTTT.